A single sample gave rise to the 27 T cell receptor beta chains below, sequenced in a study of blood T cell repertoires in COVID-19. Some clones are missing from TCRdb's copy, which holds only in-frame ones; the method was immunoSEQ multiplex PCR. The sample lists some 230,000 clones, about 80% occurring once. The material sequenced was PBMCs or T cells enriched from blood (not recorded which). Receptor source: a woman between 40 and 55 years old with acute COVID-19.

This chain joins TRBV7-9 and TRBJ1-1; 10 nucleotides match TRBD1. Germline CDR1 SEHNR, CDR2 FQNEAQ (reference sequence). This CDR3 contains 16 residues. J gave up 4 bases and V 1 base, and 6 bases lay outside the gene matches. CDR3: CASSLGDRGMGTEAFF. CDR3 sequence (DNA): TGTGCCAGCAGCTTAGGGGACAGGGGAATGGGCACTGAAGCTTTCTTT.

The genes are TRBV6-2 or TRBV6-3 and TRBJ2-1; 12 bases fit TRBD2. CDR3 length: 15 amino acids. J lost 6 bases, V lost 4 bases, and 4 bases had no gene match. Germline CDR1 and CDR2: MNHEY and SVGEGT. CDR3 protein: CASSWLAGGPNEQFF. DNA of the CDR3: TGTGCCAGCAGTTGGCTAGCGGGGGGGCCCAATGAGCAGTTCTTC.

This rearrangement joins TRBV28 to TRBJ2-7, with 8 bases aligning to TRBD1. The CDR3 sequence is 14 residues long. Trimming removed 5 bases from V and 6 bases from J; junction bases left unmatched: 9. CDR1 MDHEN and CDR2 SYDVKM come from the germline V gene. CDR3 region: CASSITDRVGEQYF. In nucleotides, the CDR3 is TGTGCCAGCAGTATCACGGACAGGGTGGGCGAGCAGTACTTC.

V and J are TRBV14 and TRBJ2-1; 10 nucleotides align to TRBD2. The CDR3 has 17 residues. Per the germline V gene, CDR1 is SGHDN and CDR2 is FVKESK. With V trimmed by 2 bases and J by 1 base, 5 bases remained unmatched. CDR3 amino acids: CASSQLAGVGSYNEQFF. CDR3 nucleotide sequence: TGTGCCAGCAGCCAACTAGCGGGAGTTGGATCCTACAATGAGCAGTTCTTC. Drawing the rest from reference TRBV14 and TRBJ2-1, the complete variable domain is EAGVTQFPSHSVIEKGQTVTLRCDPISGHDNLYWYRRVMGKEIKFLLHFVKESKQDESGMPNNRFLAERTGGTYSTLKVQPAELEDSGVYFCASSQLAGVGSYNEQFFGPGTRLTVL.

As regards this clone: A read error may produce the germline difference seen at one junction end. Other DNA sequences in the same sample also yield this CDR3. The chain couples TRBV5-1 to TRBJ1-2; D is ambiguous. The CDR3 contains 13 residues. CDR1 is SGHRS and CDR2 is YFSETQ in the germline V gene. CDR3 protein: CASSLGANYGYTF. DNA for the CDR3: TGCGCCAGCAGTTTGGGAGCTAACTATGGCTACACCTTC.

The J gene is TRBJ2-3, the V gene TRBV3-1 (or the pseudogene TRBV3-2); TRBD2 matches at 10 bases. Trimming took 1 base from V and 8 from J; bases not matched to a gene: 9. CDR3 length equals 16 residues. Germline V gives CDR1 LGHDT, CDR2 YNNKEL (reference sequence). The CDR3 loop is CASSQVLAGVEGTQYF. In DNA form, the CDR3 reads TGTGCCAGCAGCCAAGTTCTAGCGGGGGTGGAGGGTACGCAGTATTTT.

This chain uses TRBV9 with TRBJ1-2; D may be TRBD1 (6 bases). Trimming took 4 bases from V and 4 from J, leaving 11 bases between them. The CDR3 consists of 13 residues. Germline CDR1 SGDLS, CDR2 YYNGEE. For the CDR3, the DNA is TGTGCCAGCAGCCGGGACACATCCTATGGCTACACCTTC. It specifies CASSRDTSYGYTF.

This chain links TRBV29-1 with TRBJ1-5; 9 nucleotides align to TRBD1. With 3 bases clipped from V and 6 bases from J, the junction kept 6 bases outside the gene matches. The V gene's germline CDR1 is SQVTM and CDR2 ANQGSEA. The CDR3 totals 14 residues. The CDR3 here is CSVEGQGVSQPQHF. CDR3 in DNA: TGCAGCGTTGAGGGACAGGGAGTAAGTCAGCCCCAGCATTTT.

V gene TRBV27 combines with J gene TRBJ1-1; D remains ambiguous. Trimming removed 2 bases at V and 0 bases at J, with 7 bases between. Germline lookup yields CDR1 MNHEY and CDR2 SMNVEV (reference sequence). This CDR3 region has 14 residues. The CDR3 loop is CASSLTGLNTEAFF. The CDR3 DNA reads as TGTGCCAGCAGTTTAACCGGGTTGAACACTGAAGCTTTCTTT.

The genes are TRBV5-1 and TRBJ2-2; the match to TRBD1 covers 8 bases. The length of the CDR3 is 16 residues. After removal of 0 bases from V and 1 base from J, the junction contained 2 bases not matched to a gene. Germline lookup yields CDR1 SGHRS and CDR2 YFSETQ. CDR3 coding DNA: TGCGCCAGCAGCTTGGGCGGACAGGGGAACACCGGGGAGCTGTTTTTT. Protein sequence: CASSLGGQGNTGELFF. Using reference TRBV5-1 and TRBJ2-2 for the parts outside the CDR3, the full variable domain is KAGVTQTPRYLIKTRGQQVTLSCSPISGHRSVSWYQQTPGQGLQFLFEYFSETQRNKGNFPGRFSGRQFSNSRSEMNVSTLELGDSALYLCASSLGGQGNTGELFFGEGSRLTVL.

The DNA of the CDR3 is TGTGCCAGCAGCCAAGGTGACAGGTCGACGCGCTTCTATGGCTACACCTTC. Translated, it gives CASSQGDRSTRFYGYTF. The rearrangement links TRBV3-1 (or the pseudogene TRBV3-2) to TRBJ1-2, with a tentative D call TRBD1 (6 bases). CDR1 is LGHDT, CDR2 YNNKEL, per germline (reference sequence). There are 17 residues in the CDR3. The V gene lost 1 base and the J gene lost 4 bases, with 19 bases spanning the gap.

This clone was recorded once. V is TRBV5-1 and J is TRBJ1-1; 10 bases are shared with TRBD1. This CDR3 contains 14 residues. Trimming at V came to 0 bases and at J to 11 bases, leaving 7 bases not matched to a gene. Per germline, CDR1 SGHRS and CDR2 YFSETQ. The CDR3 loop is CASSLGQGAVSAFF. The CDR3 DNA follows: TGCGCCAGCAGCTTGGGACAGGGGGCTGTATCCGCTTTCTTT.

The chain couples TRBV30 to TRBJ2-3; D is possibly TRBD2 (6 bases). Trimming took off 0 bases at V and 6 bases at J, with 13 bases between the two ends. Germline CDR1 is GTSNPN and CDR2 is SVGIG (reference sequence). This CDR3 region has 14 residues. The CDR3 coding sequence is TGTGCCTGGAGTGTAAGCGGGTGGCAGGATACGCAGTATTTT. It encodes CAWSVSGWQDTQYF.

The chain combines TRBV7-2 with TRBJ2-3; TRBD2 matches 8 bases. Trimming removed 4 bases from V and 2 bases from J; junction bases left unmatched: 8. Germline CDR1 and CDR2: SGHTA and FQGNSA. The CDR3 is 16 amino acids. DNA for the CDR3: TGTGCCAGCAGCTCCATAGCGGGGAGGCCCACAGATACGCAGTATTTT. Its protein product is CASSSIAGRPTDTQYF.

This chain links TRBV7-2 with TRBJ1-1, with D tentatively TRBD1 (6 bases). Trimming removed 1 base at V and 10 bases at J, with 16 bases between. The CDR3 has 14 residues. CDR1 and CDR2 (germline): SGHTA, FQGNSA. DNA of the CDR3: TGTGCCAGCAGCTTAGTAGGCAGACAGGATCGAGCTTTCTTT. Translation: CASSLVGRQDRAFF.

This clone was counted between two and nine times. J is TRBJ2-7 and V is TRBV6-5; D remains ambiguous. CDR1 and CDR2 (germline): MNHEY, SVGAGI. CDR3 size: 13 residues. V was trimmed by 2 bases and J by 5 bases, leaving 10 bases between them. DNA of the CDR3: TGTGCCAGCAGTTACGGCCTGGCCCACGAGCAGTACTTC. Its protein product is CASSYGLAHEQYF.

The chain joins TRBV28 to TRBJ2-7; 11 bases map to TRBD1. The CDR3 length is 15 residues. The J segment lost 7 bases and the V segment lost 4 bases, leaving 9 bases of the junction unmatched. Germline lookup yields CDR1 MDHEN and CDR2 SYDVKM. CDR3 sequence: CASSWGQGGLEEQYF. For the CDR3, the DNA is TGTGCCAGCAGTTGGGGACAGGGGGGACTTGAGGAGCAGTACTTC.

The chain links TRBV2 to TRBJ2-3; TRBD2 matches at 9 bases. CDR3 length: 16 residues. Germline loops: CDR1 SNHLY, CDR2 FYNNEI. Trimming took 6 bases from V and 6 from J; bases not matched to a gene: 13. In DNA form, the CDR3 reads TGTGCCAGCAGACAGGAAGGCGGGAGGGCAGCGGATACGCAGTATTTT. Translated, it gives CASRQEGGRAADTQYF.

The chain has TRBV4-2 and TRBJ1-1; 8 bases line up with TRBD1. The J segment lost 2 bases and the V segment lost 0 bases, leaving 8 bases of the junction unmatched. Germline V gene lookup returns CDR1 LGHNA and CDR2 YNFKEQ. This CDR3 comprises 17 residues. The CDR3 sequence is CASSQDRPDRVNTEAFF. DNA for the CDR3: TGTGCCAGCAGCCAAGATCGGCCGGACAGGGTAAACACTGAAGCTTTCTTT.

This chain joins TRBV28 and TRBJ1-6; no reliable D call. This CDR3 has 15 residues. Germline CDR1 MDHEN, CDR2 SYDVKM. The V gene lost 6 bases and the J gene lost 7 bases, with 16 bases spanning the gap. In DNA form, the CDR3 reads TGTGCCAGCAGCCTCACGACATGGCAGAATTCACCCCTCCACTTT. It specifies CASSLTTWQNSPLHF.

V is TRBV28 and J is TRBJ2-3; possibly TRBD2 for D (5 bases). Deletions cut 1 base from V and 4 bases from J, with 9 bases between. CDR1 is MDHEN, CDR2 SYDVKM, per germline. This CDR3 has 14 amino acids. The CDR3 DNA follows: TGTGCCAGCAGTTTATTCACTAGTTCAGATACGCAGTATTTT. Protein sequence: CASSLFTSSDTQYF.

The chain is built from TRBV7-8 and TRBJ1-5; 8 bases agree with TRBD1. The V gene end was trimmed by 4 bases and the J gene end by 7 bases; junction bases not matched to a gene: 15. Looked up from germline, CDR1 is SGHVS and CDR2 is FQNEAQ. The CDR3 length is 17 residues. Written as DNA, the CDR3 is TGTGCCAGCAGCTCACAGAACAGGGGGGTGGCAAGACAGCCCCAGCATTTT. Protein: CASSSQNRGVARQPQHF.

The chain has TRBV7-2 and TRBJ1-4; 7 bases fit TRBD1. Looked up from germline, CDR1 is SGHTA and CDR2 is FQGNSA. This CDR3 comprises 15 residues. Trimming took 3 bases from V and 5 from J; bases not matched to a gene: 6. The CDR3: CASSFRQGLNEKLFF. CDR3 DNA: TGTGCCAGCAGCTTCCGACAGGGATTAAATGAAAAACTGTTTTTT.

V gene TRBV4-3 combines with J gene TRBJ1-5; D is unresolved. Per germline, CDR1 LGHNA and CDR2 YSLEER. V lost 3 bases and J 7 bases, leaving 10 bases between the germline ends. The CDR3 loop spans 13 amino acids. This CDR3 is CASSHETGQPQHF. The CDR3 coding sequence is TGCGCCAGCAGCCACGAAACCGGGCAGCCCCAGCATTTT.

V and J are TRBV6-6 and TRBJ2-7; 10 bases line up with TRBD2. V was clipped by 4 bases and J by 5 bases; unmatched bases: 11. Germline CDR1 and CDR2: MNHNY and SVGAGI (reference sequence). This CDR3 comprises 16 residues. Here the CDR3 DNA reads TGTGCCAGCAGTTCCCTTCTAGCGGGAGTCACTAACGAGCAGTACTTC. Encoded protein: CASSSLLAGVTNEQYF.

The rearrangement joins TRBV24-1 to TRBJ1-3, with D maybe TRBD1 (5 bases). The germline CDR1 and CDR2 sequences are KGHDR and SFDVKD. V was clipped by 1 base and J by 2 bases, with 14 bases between them. This CDR3 is built from 17 residues. CDR3 sequence (DNA): TGTGCCACCAGTGATTTAGGAAGCCAGGGCACTGGAAACACCATATATTTT. Its protein product is CATSDLGSQGTGNTIYF.

V usage is TRBV5-4 and J usage is TRBJ2-1, with 9 bases lining up with TRBD2. From germline, CDR1 is SGHNT and CDR2 YYREEE (reference sequence). V lost 4 bases to trimming and J lost 8 bases; unmatched junction nucleotides: 13. The CDR3 loop spans 16 amino acids. CDR3 bases: TGTGCCAGCAGCCCCCGACTAGCGGCGGGATTCGATGAGCAGTTCTTC. Translation gives CASSPRLAAGFDEQFF.